Included here is one TCR beta chain sequence, with context. What it binds is not known. PCR involved 60 Vbeta and 13 Jbeta primers. Produced via immunoSEQ multiplex PCR; TCRdb's table is partial and in-frame only. The sample lists roughly 180,000 clones; roughly 75% were seen once. This record belongs to a study of cytomegalovirus exposure and HLA in healthy donors. Study background: Tens of millions of unique TCRs from HLA-typed donors were held in an early release of data.

Study observations and caveats: Reports indicate that TCR beta sequences accurately predicted the HLA-A and HLA-B alleles of most subjects.

The CDR3 runs to 16 residues. Looked up from germline, CDR1 is SGHRS and CDR2 is YFSETQ. V was clipped by 3 bases and J by 0 bases; unmatched bases: 3. This receptor was obtained from a woman in her twenties or thirties in good health and CMV-seronegative. The gene calls are TRBV5-1 and TRBJ2-3; TRBD2 matches at 11 bases. Material for sequencing was PBMCs. The CDR3 DNA is TGCGCCAGCAGCTCGGGACTAGCGGATAGCACAGATACGCAGTATTTT. This sequence encodes CASSSGLADSTDTQYF.